The clone carrying this TCR beta chain was seen a handful of times. TCRdb recomputed calls from the 5' RACE reads with MiXCR, one row per CDR3 protein. The data contain 450,000 to 650,000 distinct CDR3 sequences, over 15% of them singletons. This sample stems from a study of T-cell memory formation after mild COVID-19. The germline V gene encodes CDR1 MNHEY and CDR2 SVGEGT. V trimming: 4 bases; J trimming: 5 bases; junction bases outside the gene matches: 7. There are 14 residues in the CDR3. This receptor was obtained from an adult woman who had mild COVID-19 (a few samples of this study predate the infection). Cell type and time point are not known. V usage is TRBV6-2 or TRBV6-3 and J usage is TRBJ2-7, with TRBD2 identical over 8 bases. The sample comprised PBMCs or a T cell subset sorted from them (not recorded which). This CDR3 reads CASSLEQRGNEQYF. DNA for the CDR3: TGTGCCAGCAGTTTGGAACAGCGGGGGAACGAGCAGTACTTC.